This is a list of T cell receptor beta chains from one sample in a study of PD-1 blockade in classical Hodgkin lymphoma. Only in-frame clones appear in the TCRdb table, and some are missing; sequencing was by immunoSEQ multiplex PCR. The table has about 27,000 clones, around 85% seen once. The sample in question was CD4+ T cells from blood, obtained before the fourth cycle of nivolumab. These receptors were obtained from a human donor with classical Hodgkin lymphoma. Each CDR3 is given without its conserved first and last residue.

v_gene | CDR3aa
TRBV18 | ASSPFRDRGPNYGYT
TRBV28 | ASISFVQGARGQPQH
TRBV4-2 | ASSQVMSWGGQGRFHGYT
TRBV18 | ASSPTGQFYEQY
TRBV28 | ASSVDSFLRSSYEQY
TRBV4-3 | ASQRSSGAYNEQF
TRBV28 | ASSGTYGDSGNTEAF
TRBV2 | ASMMGGVLHTLYGYT
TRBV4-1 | ASSQTQGNYGYT
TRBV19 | ASVPTRGGTEAF
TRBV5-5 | ASKSGTENYGYT
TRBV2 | ASGATNYGYT
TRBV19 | ASSSKGLSHVGSGELF
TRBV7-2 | ASSRPRLAGGPNTGELF
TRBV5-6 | ASSLDLLAPNRV
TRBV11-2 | ASSRGVGELF
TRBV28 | ASSGIVGRWNTGELF
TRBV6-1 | ASSEGGAADTQY
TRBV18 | ASSPRRDSYEQY
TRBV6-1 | ASSGGTIIHEQY
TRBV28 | ASSLWLGPWDRRFLSYGYT
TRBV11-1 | ASTSVGGNTEAF
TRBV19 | ASSMPGPDTQY
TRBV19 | ASSIPGSPLNYGYT
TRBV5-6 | ASSQGLAVSTDTQY
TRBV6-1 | ASSETGLAGEEF
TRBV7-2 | ASSSSPNLAGEETQY
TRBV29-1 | SVVLGSTLNTEAF
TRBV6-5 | ASSYTPGKHGYT
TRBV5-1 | ASSPLAGEGREF
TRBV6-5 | ASSLGQGIT
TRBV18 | ASSLGRANYGYT
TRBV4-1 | ASSQPRQSGELF
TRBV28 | ASSFGGAPGTEAF
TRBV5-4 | ASSLDVGVGGYT
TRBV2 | ASSEIGGNNQPQH
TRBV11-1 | ASSSGFQPQH
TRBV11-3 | ASSLVGVDQPQH
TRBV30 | AWSVLVGEQF
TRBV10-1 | ASSNQGPLSYEQY
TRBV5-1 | ASSSNLRDRVAYEQY
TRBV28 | ASSLQGYGYT
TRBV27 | ASRSFPDMSTGELF
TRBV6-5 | ASSYLAGANQPQH
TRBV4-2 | ASSPTSYSYNSPLH
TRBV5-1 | ASSSIGRLYGYT
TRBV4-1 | ASSQHFERAPASSGNTIY
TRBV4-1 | ASNPGAGASKNIQY
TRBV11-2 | ASSFYGRVNEQF
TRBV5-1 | ASSFGAATTDEKLF